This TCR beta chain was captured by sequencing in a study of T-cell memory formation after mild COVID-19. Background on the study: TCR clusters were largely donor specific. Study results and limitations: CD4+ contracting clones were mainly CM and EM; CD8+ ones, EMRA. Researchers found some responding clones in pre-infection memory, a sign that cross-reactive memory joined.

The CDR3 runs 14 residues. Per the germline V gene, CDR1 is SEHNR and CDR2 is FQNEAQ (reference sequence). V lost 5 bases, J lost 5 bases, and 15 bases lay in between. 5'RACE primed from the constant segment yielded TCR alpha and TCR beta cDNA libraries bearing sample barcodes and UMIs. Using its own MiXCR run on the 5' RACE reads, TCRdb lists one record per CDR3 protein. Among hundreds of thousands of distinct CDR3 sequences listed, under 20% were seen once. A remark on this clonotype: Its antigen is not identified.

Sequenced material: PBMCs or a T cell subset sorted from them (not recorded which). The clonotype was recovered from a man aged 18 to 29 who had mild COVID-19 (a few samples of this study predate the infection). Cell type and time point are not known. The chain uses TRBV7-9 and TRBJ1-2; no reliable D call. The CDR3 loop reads CASSPPGQWYGYTF. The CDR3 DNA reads TGTGCCAGCAGCCCCCCGGGCCAGTGGTATGGCTACACCTTC. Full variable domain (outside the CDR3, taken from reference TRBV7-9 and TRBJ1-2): DTGVSQNPRHKITKRGQNVTFRCDPISEHNRLYWYRQTLGQGPEFLTYFQNEAQLEKSRLLSDRFSAERPKGSFSTLEIQRTEQGDSAMYLCASSPPGQWYGYTFGSGTRLTVV.